This TCR beta chain was found in a study of regulatory T cells in long-lasting Graves disease. Combining iRepertoire HTBI primers with Arm-PCR of CDR3 regions, the authors built TCR beta libraries. Using its own MiXCR run on the multiplex PCR reads, TCRdb lists one record per CDR3 protein. Of 350,000 to 500,000 distinct CDR3 sequences detected, less than 20% appear once; the ten largest clones hold about 11%. The sample's time point: newly diagnosed GD, antithyroid drugs for less than 3 months. PBMCs were the source of the RNA used for TCR sequencing. The sample holds a few counts of this clonotype. In addition, the sample was reused for a study of T cells in Graves' hyperthyroidism and ophthalmopathy.

The specimen comprised peripheral blood mononuclear cells (PBMCs), sampled at new diagnosis, from a patient treated with antithyroid drugs. The sequence came from a woman in her 30s with Graves disease.

The CDR3 bases are TGTGCCAGCAGCCCCCTAAGTCGGAGGGCCGGGGAGCTGTTTTTT. Its translation: CASSPLSRRAGELFF. This chain links TRBV14 with TRBJ2-2, with D tentatively TRBD2 (6 bases). V dropped 4 bases and J dropped 6 bases, with 15 bases sitting between them. The CDR3 is 15 residues long. Germline loops: CDR1 SGHDN, CDR2 FVKESK.